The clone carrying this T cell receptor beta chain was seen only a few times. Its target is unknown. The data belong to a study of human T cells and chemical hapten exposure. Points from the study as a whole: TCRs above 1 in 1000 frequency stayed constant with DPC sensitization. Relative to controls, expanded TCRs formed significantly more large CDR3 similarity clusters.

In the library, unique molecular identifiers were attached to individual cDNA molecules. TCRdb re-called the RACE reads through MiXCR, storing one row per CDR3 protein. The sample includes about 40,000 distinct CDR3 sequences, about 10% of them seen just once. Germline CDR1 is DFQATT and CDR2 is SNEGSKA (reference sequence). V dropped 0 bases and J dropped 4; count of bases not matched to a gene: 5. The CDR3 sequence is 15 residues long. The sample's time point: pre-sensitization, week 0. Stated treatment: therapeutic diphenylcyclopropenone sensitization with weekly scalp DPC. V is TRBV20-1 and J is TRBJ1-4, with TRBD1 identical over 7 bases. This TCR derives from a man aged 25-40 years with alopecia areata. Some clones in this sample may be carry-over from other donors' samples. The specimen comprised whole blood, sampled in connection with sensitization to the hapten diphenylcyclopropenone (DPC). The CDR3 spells CSARDRDRVNEKLFF. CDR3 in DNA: TGCAGTGCTAGAGATAGAGACAGGGTTAATGAAAAACTGTTTTTT.